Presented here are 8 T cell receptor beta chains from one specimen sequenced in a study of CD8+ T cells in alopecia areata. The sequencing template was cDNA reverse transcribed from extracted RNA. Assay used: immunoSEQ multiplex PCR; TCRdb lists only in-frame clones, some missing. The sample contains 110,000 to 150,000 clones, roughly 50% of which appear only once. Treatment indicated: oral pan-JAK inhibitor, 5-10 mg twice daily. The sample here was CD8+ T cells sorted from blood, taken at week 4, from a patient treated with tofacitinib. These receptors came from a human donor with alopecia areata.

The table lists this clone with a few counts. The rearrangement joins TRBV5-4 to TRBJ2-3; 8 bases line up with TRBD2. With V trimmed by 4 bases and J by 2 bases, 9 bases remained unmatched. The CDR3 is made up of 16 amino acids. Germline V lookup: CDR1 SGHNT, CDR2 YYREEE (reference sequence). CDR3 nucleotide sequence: TGTGCCAGCAGCCCTTGGACTAGCCATAACACAGATACGCAGTATTTT. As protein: CASSPWTSHNTDTQYF.

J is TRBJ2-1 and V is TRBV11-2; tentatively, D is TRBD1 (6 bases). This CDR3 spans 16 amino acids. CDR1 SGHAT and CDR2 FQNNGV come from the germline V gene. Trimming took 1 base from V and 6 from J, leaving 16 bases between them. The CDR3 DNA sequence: TGTGCCAGCAGCTTAGTCAGGGGTGTTCCCATCAATGAGCAGTTCTTC. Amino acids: CASSLVRGVPINEQFF.

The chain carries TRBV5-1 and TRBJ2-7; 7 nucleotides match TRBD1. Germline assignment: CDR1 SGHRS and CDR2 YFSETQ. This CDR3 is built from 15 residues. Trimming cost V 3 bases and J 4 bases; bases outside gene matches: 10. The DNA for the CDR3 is TGCGCCAGCAGCTACGAGGGACAGATGGGATACGAGCAGTACTTC. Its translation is CASSYEGQMGYEQYF.

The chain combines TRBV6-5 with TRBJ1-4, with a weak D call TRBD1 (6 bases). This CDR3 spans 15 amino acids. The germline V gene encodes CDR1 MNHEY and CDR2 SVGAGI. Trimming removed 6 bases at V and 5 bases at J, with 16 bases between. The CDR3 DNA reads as TGTGCCAGCAGCACTGTTGGGGGGGCAAATGAAAAACTGTTTTTT. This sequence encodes CASSTVGGANEKLFF.

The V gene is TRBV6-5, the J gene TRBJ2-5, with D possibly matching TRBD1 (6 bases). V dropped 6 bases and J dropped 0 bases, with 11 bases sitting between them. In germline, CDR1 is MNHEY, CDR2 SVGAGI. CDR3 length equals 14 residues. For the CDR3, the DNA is TGTGCCAGCAGCCCCAGACAGGACCAAGAGACCCAGTACTTC. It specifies CASSPRQDQETQYF.

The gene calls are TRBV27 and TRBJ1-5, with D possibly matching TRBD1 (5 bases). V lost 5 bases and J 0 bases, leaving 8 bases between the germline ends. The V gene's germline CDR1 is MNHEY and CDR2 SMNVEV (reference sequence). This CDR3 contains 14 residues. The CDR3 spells CASSPDSSNQPQHF. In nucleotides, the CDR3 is TGTGCCAGCAGTCCCGACAGTAGCAATCAGCCCCAGCATTTT.

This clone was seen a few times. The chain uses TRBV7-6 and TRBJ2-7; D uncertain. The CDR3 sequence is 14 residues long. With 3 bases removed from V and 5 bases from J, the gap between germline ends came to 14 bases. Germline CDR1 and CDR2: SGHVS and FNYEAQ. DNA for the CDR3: TGTGCCAGCAGCTTGAGCACCCTGCTCCACGAGCAGTACTTC. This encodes CASSLSTLLHEQYF.

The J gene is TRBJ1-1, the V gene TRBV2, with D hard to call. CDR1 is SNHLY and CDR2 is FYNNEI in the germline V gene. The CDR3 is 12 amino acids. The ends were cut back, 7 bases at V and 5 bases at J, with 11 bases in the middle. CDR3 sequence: CASNFQRTEAFF. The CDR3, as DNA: TGTGCCAGCAACTTCCAAAGGACTGAAGCTTTCTTT.